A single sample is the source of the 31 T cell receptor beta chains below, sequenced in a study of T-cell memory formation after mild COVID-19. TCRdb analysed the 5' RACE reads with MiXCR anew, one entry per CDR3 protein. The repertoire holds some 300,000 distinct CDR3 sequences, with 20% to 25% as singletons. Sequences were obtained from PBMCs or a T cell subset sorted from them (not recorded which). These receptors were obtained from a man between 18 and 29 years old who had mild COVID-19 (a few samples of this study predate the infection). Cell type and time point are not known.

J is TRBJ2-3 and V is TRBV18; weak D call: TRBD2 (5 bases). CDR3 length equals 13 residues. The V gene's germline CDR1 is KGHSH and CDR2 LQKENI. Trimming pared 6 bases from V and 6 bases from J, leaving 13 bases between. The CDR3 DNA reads TGTGCCAGCTCCCTCGGCGGGCAGGATACGCAGTATTTT. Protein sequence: CASSLGGQDTQYF.

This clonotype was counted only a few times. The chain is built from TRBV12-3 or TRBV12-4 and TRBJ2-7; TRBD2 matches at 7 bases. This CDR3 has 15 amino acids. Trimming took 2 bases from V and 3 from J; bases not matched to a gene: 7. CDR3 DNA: TGTGCCAGCAGTTTATCGGGGAGGGTTGGCTACGAGCAGTACTTC. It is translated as CASSLSGRVGYEQYF.

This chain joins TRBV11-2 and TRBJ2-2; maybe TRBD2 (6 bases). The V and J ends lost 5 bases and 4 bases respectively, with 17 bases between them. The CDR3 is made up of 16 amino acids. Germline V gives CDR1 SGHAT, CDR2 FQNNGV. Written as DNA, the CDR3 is TGTGCCAGCAGCCCAGTGGGGGGACGCCTCACCGGGGAGCTGTTTTTT. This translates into CASSPVGGRLTGELFF.

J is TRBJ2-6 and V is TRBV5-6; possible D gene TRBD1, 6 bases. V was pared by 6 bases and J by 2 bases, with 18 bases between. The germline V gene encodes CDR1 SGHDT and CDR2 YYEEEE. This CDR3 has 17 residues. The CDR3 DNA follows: TGTGCCAGCAAATTTTATCCACAGGGTGCTGGGGCCAACGTCCTGACTTTC. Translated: CASKFYPQGAGANVLTF.

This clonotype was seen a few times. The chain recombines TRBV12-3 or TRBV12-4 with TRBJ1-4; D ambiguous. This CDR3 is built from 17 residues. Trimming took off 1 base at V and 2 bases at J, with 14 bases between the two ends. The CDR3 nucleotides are TGTGCCAGCAGTTTAGGGATTGGCGTTTCTACTAATGAAAAACTGTTTTTT. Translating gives CASSLGIGVSTNEKLFF.

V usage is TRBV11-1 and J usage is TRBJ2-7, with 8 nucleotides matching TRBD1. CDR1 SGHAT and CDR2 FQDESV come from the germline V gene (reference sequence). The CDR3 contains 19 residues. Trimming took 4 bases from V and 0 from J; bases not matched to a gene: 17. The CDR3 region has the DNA TGTGCCAGCAGCTCCTACGAATTCTATGACAGGGGCAGCTCCTACGAGCAGTACTTC. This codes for CASSSYEFYDRGSSYEQYF.

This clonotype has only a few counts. CDR3 sequence: CASSLVGRGQPQHF. The CDR3 coding sequence is TGTGCCAGCAGCTTAGTGGGTAGGGGCCAGCCCCAGCATTTT. The chain uses TRBV7-6 and TRBJ1-5, with a weak D call TRBD1 (5 bases). This CDR3 is built from 14 residues. The V gene's germline CDR1 is SGHVS and CDR2 FNYEAQ. Trimming stripped 1 base from V and 7 bases from J, with 11 bases between.

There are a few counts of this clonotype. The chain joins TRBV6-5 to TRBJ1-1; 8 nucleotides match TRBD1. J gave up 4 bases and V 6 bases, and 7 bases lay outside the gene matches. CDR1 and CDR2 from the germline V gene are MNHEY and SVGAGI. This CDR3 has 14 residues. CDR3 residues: CASSWTGSGTEAFF. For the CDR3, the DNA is TGTGCCAGCAGCTGGACAGGGTCCGGCACTGAAGCTTTCTTT.

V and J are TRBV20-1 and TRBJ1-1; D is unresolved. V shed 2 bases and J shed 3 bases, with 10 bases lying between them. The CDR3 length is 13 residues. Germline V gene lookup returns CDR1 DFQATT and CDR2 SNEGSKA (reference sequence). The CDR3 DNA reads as TGCAGTGCTAGATCGTCGGGGTACACTGAAGCTTTCTTT. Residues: CSARSSGYTEAFF.

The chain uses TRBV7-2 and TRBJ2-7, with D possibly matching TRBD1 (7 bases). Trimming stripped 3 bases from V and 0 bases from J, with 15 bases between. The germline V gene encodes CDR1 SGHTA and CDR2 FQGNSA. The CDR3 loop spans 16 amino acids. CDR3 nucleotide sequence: TGTGCCAGCAGCTTGGCGGGACAGACTAGCTCCTACGAGCAGTACTTC. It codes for CASSLAGQTSSYEQYF.

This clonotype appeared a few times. This chain's CDR3 is CASSVVSGGYTF. CDR3 DNA sequence: TGTGCCAGCAGCGTAGTATCGGGGGGCTACACCTTC. The rearrangement joins TRBV9 to TRBJ1-2; D call uncertain. Per the germline V gene, CDR1 is SGDLS and CDR2 is YYNGEE. The CDR3 is 12 amino acids. V lost 0 bases, J lost 8 bases, and 8 bases lay in between.

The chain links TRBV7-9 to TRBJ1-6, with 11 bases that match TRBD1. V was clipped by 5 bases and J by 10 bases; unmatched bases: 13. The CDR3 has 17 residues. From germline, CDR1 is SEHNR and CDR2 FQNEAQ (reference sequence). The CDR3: CASSLLPGQGDSSPLHF. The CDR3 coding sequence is TGTGCCAGCAGCCTCCTCCCGGGACAGGGGGATTCATCACCCCTCCACTTT.

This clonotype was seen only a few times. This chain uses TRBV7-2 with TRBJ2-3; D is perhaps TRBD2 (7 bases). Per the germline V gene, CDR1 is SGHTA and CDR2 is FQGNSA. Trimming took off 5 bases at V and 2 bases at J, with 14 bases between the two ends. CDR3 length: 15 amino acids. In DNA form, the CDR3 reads TGTGCCAGCAGCCCTTGGGGGGGGGCCACAGATACGCAGTATTTT. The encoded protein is CASSPWGGATDTQYF.

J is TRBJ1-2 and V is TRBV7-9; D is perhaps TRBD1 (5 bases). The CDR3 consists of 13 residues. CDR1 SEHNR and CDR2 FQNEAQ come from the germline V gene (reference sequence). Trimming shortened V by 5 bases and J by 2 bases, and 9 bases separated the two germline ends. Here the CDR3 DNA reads TGTGCCAGCAGCCTGGGGGAAAACTATGGCTACACCTTC. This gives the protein CASSLGENYGYTF.

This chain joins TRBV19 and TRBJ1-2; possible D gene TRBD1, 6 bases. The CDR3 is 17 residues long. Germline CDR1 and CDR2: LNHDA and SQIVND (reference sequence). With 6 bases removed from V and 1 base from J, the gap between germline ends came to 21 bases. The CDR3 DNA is TGTGCCAGTAGATCCCCGGCGGGGGCAGGGGATAACTATGGCTACACCTTC. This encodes CASRSPAGAGDNYGYTF.

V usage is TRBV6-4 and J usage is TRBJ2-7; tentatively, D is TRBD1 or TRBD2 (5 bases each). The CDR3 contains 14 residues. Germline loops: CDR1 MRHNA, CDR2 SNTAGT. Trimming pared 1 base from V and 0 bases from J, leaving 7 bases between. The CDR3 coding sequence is TGTGCCAGCAGTGACTGGGACCACTCCTACGAGCAGTACGTC. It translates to CASSDWDHSYEQYV.

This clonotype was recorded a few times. CDR3 sequence (DNA): TGTGCCAGCAGTCGTTTAGGGATCCCTGAAGCTTTCTTT. As protein: CASSRLGIPEAFF. V usage is TRBV11-2 and J usage is TRBJ1-1; D gene unclear. Looked up from germline, CDR1 is SGHAT and CDR2 is FQNNGV. V lost 6 bases and J lost 6, with 14 bases in between. The CDR3 totals 13 residues.

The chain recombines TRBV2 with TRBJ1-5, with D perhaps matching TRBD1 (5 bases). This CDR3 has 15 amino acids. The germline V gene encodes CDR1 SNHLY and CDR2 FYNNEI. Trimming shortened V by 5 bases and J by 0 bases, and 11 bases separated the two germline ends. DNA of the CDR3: TGTGCCAGCAGTCGACAGTCCATTAGCAATCAGCCCCAGCATTTT. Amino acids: CASSRQSISNQPQHF. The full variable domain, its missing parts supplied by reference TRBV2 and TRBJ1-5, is EPEVTQTPSHQVTQMGQEVILRCVPISNHLYFYWYRQILGQKVEFLVSFYNNEISEKSEIFDDQFSVERPDGSNFTLKIRSTKLEDSAMYFCASSRQSISNQPQHFGDGTRLSIL.

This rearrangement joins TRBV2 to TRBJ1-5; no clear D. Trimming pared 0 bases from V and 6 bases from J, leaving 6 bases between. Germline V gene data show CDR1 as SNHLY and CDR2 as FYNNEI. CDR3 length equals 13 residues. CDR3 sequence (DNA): TGTGCCAGCAGTGAAGCGAGGAGTCAGCCCCAGCATTTT. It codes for CASSEARSQPQHF. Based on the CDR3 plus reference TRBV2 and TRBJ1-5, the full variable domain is EPEVTQTPSHQVTQMGQEVILRCVPISNHLYFYWYRQILGQKVEFLVSFYNNEISEKSEIFDDQFSVERPDGSNFTLKIRSTKLEDSAMYFCASSEARSQPQHFGDGTRLSIL.

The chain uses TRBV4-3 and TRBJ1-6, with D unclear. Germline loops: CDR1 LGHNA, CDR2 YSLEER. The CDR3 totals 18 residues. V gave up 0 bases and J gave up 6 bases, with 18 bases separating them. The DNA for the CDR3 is TGCGCCAGCAGCCAAGATATTCCGGGCGAGGCGATTAATTCACCCCTCCACTTT. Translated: CASSQDIPGEAINSPLHF.

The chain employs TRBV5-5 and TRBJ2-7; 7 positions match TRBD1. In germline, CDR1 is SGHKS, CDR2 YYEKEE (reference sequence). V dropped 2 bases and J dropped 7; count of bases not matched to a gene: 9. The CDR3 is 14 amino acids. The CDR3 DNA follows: TGTGCCAGCAGCTTAGGGACAGAGAGGCGGGAGCAGTACTTC. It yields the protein CASSLGTERREQYF. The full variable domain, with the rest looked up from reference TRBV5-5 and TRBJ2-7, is DAGVTQSPTHLIKTRGQQVTLRCSPISGHKSVSWYQQVLGQGPQFIFQYYEKEERGRGNFPDRFSARQFPNYSSELNVNALLLGDSALYLCASSLGTERREQYFGPGTRLTVT.

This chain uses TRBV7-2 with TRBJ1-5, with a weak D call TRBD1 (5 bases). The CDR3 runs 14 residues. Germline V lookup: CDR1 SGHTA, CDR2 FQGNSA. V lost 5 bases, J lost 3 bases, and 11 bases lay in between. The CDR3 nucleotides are TGTGCCAGCAGCCACCCCAGGGTCAATCAGCCCCAGCATTTT. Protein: CASSHPRVNQPQHF. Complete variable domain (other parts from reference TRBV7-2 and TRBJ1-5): GAGVSQSPSNKVTEKGKDVELRCDPISGHTALYWYRQSLGQGLEFLIYFQGNSAPDKSGLPSDRFSAERTGGSVSTLTIQRTQQEDSAVYLCASSHPRVNQPQHFGDGTRLSIL.

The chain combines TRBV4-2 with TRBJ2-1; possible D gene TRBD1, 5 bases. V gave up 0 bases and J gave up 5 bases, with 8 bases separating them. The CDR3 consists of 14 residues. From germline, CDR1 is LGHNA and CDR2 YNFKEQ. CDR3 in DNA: TGTGCCAGCAGCCAAGAGGGGCTTCACAATGAGCAGTTCTTC. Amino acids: CASSQEGLHNEQFF.

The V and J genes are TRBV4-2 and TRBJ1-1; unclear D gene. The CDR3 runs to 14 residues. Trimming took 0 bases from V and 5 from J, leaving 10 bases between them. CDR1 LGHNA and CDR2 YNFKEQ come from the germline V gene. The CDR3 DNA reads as TGTGCCAGCAGCCAAGAGACGGGCGAAACTGAAGCTTTCTTT. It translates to CASSQETGETEAFF.

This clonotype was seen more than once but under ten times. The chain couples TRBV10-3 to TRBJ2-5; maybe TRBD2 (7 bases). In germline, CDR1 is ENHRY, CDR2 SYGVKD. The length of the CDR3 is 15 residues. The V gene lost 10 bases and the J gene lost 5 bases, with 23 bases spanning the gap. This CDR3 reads CATSSPSGGRETQYF. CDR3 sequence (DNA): TGTGCCACCTCCTCCCCCTCGGGGGGCCGGGAGACCCAGTACTTC.

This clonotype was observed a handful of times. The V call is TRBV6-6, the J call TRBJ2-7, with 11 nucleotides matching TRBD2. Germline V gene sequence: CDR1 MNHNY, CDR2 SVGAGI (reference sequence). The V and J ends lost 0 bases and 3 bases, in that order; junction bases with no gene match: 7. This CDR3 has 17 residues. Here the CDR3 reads CASSYSSSGGELYEQYV. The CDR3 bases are TGTGCCAGCAGTTACTCGAGTAGCGGGGGGGAACTCTACGAGCAGTACGTC.

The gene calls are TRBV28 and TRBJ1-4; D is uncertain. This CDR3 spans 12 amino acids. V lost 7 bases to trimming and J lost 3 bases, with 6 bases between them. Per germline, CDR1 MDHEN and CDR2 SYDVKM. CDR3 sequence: CASKEPNEKLFF. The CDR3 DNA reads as TGTGCCAGCAAGGAACCTAATGAAAAACTGTTTTTT.

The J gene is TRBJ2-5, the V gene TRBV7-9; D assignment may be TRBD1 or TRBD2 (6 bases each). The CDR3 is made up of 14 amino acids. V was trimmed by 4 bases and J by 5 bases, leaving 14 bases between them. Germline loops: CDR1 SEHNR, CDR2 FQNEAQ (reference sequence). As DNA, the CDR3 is TGTGCCAGCAGCTCCCCCACGGGGGCCGAGACCCAGTACTTC. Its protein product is CASSSPTGAETQYF.

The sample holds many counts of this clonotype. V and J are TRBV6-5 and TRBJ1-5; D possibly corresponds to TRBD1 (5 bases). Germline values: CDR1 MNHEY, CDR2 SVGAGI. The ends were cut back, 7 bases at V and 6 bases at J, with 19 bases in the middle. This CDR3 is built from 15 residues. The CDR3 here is CASKQRGVGGQPQHF. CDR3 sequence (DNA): TGTGCCAGCAAACAGAGAGGGGTGGGAGGTCAGCCCCAGCATTTT.

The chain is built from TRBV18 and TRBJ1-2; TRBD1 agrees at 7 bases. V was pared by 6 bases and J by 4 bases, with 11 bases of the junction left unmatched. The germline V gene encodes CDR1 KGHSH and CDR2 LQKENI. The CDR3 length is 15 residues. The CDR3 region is CASSATAGGGYGYTF. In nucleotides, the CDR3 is TGTGCCAGCTCTGCCACGGCAGGGGGAGGCTATGGCTACACCTTC.

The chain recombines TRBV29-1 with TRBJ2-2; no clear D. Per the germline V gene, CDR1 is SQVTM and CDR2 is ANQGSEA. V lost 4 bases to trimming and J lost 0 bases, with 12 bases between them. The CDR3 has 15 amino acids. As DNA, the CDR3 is TGCAGCGTTGGCTTCTTAGACGCGAACACCGGGGAGCTGTTTTTT. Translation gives CSVGFLDANTGELFF.